The present TCR beta chain was sequenced within a study of Ad26.COV2.S vaccination and SARS-CoV-2 variants. This table comes from immunoSEQ multiplex PCR, and its TCRdb copy is limited to in-frame clones, with some not included. The table lists about 370,000 clones, 75% to 90% of them singletons. This sample's treatment: around 19 received Ad26.COV2.S at low or high dose, single or two shots; about 5 received placebo; per-sample allocation not given. It was on day 63 after the first vaccine or placebo injection that samples were taken. The TCR sequence derives from a person between 18 and 65 years old who received the Ad26.COV2.S COVID-19 vaccine or a placebo. Sequences were derived from peripheral blood, sampled in a trial of Ad26.COV2.S vaccine versus placebo.

The CDR3 is CASSGTDSPLHF. The CDR3 DNA follows: TGTGCCAGCAGTGGGACGGATTCACCCCTCCACTTT. This chain connects TRBV2 to TRBJ1-6; D not resolved. V was shortened by 4 bases and J by 8 bases, with 6 bases between the two germline ends. CDR3 length: 12 amino acids. CDR1 and CDR2 (germline): SNHLY, FYNNEI.